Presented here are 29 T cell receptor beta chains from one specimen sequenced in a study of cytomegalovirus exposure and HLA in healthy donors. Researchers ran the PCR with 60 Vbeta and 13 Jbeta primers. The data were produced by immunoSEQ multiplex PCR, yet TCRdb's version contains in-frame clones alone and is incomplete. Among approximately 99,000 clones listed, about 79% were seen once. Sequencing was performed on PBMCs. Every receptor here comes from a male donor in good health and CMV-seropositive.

CDR3 nucleotides: TGTGCCAGCTCCGGCTGGGACTACGAGCAGTTCTTC. Residues: CASSGWDYEQFF. The V and J genes are TRBV18 and TRBJ2-7, with 7 nucleotides matching TRBD2. With the DNA end fitting TRBJ2-1 better, the J assignment may be wrong. CDR3 length: 12 residues. Germline values: CDR1 KGHSH, CDR2 LQKENI.

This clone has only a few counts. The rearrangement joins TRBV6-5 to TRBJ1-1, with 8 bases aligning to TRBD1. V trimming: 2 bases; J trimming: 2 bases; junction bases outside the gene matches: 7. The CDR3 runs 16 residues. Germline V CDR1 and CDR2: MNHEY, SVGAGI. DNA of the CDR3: TGTGCCAGCAGTTACCTGACAGGGGCAAGAAACACTGAAGCTTTCTTT. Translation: CASSYLTGARNTEAFF.

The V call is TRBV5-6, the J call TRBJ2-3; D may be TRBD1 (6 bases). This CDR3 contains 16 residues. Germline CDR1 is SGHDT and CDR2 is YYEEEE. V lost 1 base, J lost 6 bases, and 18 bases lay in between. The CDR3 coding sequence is TGTGCCAGCAGCTTGATGGGGGCCAAGGGGTGGGATACGCAGTATTTT. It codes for CASSLMGAKGWDTQYF.

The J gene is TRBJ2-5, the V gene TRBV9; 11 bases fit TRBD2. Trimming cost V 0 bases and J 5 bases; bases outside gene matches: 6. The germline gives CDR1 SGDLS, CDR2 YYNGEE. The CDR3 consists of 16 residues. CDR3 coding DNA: TGTGCCAGCAGCGTAGTTAGCGGGGGGGCCGCGGAGACCCAGTACTTC. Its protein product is CASSVVSGGAAETQYF.

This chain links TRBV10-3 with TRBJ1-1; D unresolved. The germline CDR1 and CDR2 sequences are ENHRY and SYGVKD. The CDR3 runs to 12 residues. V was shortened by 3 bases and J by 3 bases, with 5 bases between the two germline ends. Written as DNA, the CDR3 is TGTGCCATCAGTGATTTATACACTGAAGCTTTCTTT. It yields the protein CAISDLYTEAFF.

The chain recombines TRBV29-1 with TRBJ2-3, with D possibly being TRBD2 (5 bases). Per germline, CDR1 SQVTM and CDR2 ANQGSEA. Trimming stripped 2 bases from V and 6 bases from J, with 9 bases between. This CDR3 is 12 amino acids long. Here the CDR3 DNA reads TGCAGCGTTGAATCGGGGATGGATACGCAGTATTTT. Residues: CSVESGMDTQYF.

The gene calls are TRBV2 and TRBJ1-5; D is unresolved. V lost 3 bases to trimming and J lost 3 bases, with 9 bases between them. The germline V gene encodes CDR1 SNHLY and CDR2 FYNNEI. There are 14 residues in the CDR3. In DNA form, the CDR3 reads TGTGCCAGCAGTGACAGGAAACCCAATCAGCCCCAGCATTTT. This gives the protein CASSDRKPNQPQHF. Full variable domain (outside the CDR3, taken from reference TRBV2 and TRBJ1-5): EPEVTQTPSHQVTQMGQEVILRCVPISNHLYFYWYRQILGQKVEFLVSFYNNEISEKSEIFDDQFSVERPDGSNFTLKIRSTKLEDSAMYFCASSDRKPNQPQHFGDGTRLSIL.

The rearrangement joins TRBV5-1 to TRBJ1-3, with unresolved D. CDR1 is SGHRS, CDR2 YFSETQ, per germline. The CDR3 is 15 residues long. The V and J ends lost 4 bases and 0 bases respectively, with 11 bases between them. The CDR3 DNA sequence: TGCGCCAGCAGCCCTCGGGGTAGCTCTGGAAACACCATATATTTT. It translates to CASSPRGSSGNTIYF.

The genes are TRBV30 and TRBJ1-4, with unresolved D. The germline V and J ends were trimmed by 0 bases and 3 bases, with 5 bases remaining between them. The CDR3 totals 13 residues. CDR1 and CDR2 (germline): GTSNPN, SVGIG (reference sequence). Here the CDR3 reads CAWSVRSNEKLFF. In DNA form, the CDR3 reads TGTGCCTGGAGTGTGAGGTCTAATGAAAAACTGTTTTTT.

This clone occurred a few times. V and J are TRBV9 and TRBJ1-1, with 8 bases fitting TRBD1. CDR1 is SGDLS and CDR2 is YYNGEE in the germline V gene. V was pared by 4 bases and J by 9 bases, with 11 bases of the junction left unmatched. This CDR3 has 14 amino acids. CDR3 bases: TGTGCCAGCAGCACCAGGACAGGGAGCAGCAAAGCTTTCTTT. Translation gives CASSTRTGSSKAFF.

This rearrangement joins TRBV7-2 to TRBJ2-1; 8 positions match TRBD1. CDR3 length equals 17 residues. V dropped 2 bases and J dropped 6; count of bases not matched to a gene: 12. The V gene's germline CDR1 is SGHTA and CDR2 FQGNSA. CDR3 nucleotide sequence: TGTGCCAGCAGCTTATCCTCGGACAGGGCCTGGGCCAATGAGCAGTTCTTC. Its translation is CASSLSSDRAWANEQFF.

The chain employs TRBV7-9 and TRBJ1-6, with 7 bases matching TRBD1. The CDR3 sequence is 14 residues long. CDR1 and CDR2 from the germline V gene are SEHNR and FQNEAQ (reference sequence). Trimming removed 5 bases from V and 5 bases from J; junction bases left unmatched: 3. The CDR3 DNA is TGTGCCAGCAGCCCAGGGACAGATAATTCACCCCTCCACTTT. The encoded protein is CASSPGTDNSPLHF.

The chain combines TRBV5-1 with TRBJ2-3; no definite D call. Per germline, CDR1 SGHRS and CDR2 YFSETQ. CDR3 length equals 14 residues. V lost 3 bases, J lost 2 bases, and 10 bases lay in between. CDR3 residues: CASSSRTATDTQYF. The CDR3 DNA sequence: TGCGCCAGCAGCTCCCGAACAGCCACAGATACGCAGTATTTT.

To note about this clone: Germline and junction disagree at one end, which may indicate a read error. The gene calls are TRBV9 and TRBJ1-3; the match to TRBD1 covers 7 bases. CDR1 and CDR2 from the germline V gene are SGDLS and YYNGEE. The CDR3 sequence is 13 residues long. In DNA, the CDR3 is TGTGCCAGCAGCGTAGGTAAAGGGGGCATGTCCACGTTT. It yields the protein CASSVGKGGMSTF.

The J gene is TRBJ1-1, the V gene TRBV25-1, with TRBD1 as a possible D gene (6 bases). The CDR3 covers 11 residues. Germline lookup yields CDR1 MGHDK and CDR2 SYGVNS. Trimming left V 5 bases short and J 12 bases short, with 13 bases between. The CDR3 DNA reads TGTGCCAGCAGTATTAGGGGGTTGTCTTTCTTT. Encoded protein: CASSIRGLSFF. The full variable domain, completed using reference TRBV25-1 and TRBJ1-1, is EADIYQTPRYLVIGTGKKITLECSQTMGHDKMYWYQQDPGMELHLIHYSYGVNSTEKGDLSSESTVSRIRTEHFPLTLESARPSHTSQYLCASSIRGLSFFGQGTRLTVV.

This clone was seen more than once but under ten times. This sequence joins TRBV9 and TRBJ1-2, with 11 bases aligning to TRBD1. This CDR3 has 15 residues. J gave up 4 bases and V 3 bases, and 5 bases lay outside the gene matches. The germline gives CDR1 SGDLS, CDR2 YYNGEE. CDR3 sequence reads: CASSEAGQGVYGYTF. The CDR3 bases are TGTGCCAGCAGCGAGGCGGGACAGGGGGTCTATGGCTACACCTTC.

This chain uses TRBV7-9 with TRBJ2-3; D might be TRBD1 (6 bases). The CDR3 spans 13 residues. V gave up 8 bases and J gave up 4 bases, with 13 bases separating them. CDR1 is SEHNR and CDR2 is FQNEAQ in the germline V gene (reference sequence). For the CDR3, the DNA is TGTGCCAGCTACAGGGTAAAAGCAGATACGCAGTATTTT. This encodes CASYRVKADTQYF.

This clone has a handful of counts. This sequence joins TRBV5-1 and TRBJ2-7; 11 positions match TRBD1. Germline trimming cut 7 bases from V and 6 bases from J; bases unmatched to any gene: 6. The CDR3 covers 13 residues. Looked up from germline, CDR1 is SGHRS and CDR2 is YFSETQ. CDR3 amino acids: CASGGQGASEQYF. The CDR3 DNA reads TGCGCCAGCGGCGGACAGGGGGCGAGCGAGCAGTACTTC.

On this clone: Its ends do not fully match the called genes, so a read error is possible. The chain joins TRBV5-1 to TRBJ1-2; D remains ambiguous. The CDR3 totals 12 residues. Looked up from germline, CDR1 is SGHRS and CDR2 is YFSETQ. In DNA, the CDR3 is TGCGCCAGCAGCGCAGACCCCGGGTCAACACTCTTC. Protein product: CASSADPGSTLF.

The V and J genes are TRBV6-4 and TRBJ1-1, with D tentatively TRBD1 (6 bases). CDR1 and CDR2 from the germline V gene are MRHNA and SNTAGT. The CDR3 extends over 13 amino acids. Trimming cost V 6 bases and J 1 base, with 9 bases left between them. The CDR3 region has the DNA TGTGCCAGCAGATGGGGACAGAACACTGAAGCTTTCTTT. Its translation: CASRWGQNTEAFF.

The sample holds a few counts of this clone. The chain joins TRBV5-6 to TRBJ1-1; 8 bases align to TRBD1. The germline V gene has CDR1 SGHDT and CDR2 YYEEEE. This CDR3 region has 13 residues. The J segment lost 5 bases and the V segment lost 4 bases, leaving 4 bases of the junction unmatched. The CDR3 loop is CASSVQGATEAFF. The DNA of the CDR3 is TGTGCCAGCAGCGTTCAGGGGGCAACTGAAGCTTTCTTT.

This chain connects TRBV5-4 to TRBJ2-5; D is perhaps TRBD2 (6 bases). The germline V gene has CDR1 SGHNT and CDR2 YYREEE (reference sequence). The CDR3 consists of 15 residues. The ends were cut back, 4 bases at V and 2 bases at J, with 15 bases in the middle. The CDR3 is CASSGDSLGQETQYF. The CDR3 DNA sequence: TGTGCCAGCAGCGGGGACTCCTTGGGGCAAGAGACCCAGTACTTC.

The CDR3 DNA follows: TGCAGCGTACAGGTTTCTCGTGGGTACGAGCAGTACTTC. It translates to CSVQVSRGYEQYF. This chain connects TRBV29-1 to TRBJ2-7; tentatively, D is TRBD1 (5 bases). The CDR3 is 13 amino acids. Germline V gene lookup returns CDR1 SQVTM and CDR2 ANQGSEA. V lost 6 bases, J lost 4 bases, and 16 bases lay in between.

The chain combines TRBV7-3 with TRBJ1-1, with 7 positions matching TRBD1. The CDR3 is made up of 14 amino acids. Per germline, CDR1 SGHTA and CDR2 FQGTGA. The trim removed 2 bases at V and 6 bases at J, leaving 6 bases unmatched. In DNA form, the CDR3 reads TGTGCCAGCAGCTTATTGGGGACAGTCGCTGAAGCTTTCTTT. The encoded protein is CASSLLGTVAEAFF.

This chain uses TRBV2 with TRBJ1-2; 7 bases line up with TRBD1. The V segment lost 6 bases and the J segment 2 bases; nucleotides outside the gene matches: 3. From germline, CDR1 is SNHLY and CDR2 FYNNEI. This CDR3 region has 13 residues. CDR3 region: CASSGQANYGYTF. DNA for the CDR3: TGTGCCAGCAGCGGACAGGCGAACTATGGCTACACCTTC.

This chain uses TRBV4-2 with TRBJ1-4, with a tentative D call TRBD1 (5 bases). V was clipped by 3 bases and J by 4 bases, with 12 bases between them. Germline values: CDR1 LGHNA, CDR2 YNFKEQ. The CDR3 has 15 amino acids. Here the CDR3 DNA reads TGTGCCAGCAGCCAGGGGACTGGGGTTAATGAAAAACTGTTTTTT. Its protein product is CASSQGTGVNEKLFF.

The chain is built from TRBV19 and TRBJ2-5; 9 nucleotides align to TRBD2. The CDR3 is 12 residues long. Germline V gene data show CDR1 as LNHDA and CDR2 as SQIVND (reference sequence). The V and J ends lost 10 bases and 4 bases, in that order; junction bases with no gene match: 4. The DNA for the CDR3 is TGTGCCACCAGAGCGGGGGGAGAGACCCAGTACTTC. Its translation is CATRAGGETQYF.

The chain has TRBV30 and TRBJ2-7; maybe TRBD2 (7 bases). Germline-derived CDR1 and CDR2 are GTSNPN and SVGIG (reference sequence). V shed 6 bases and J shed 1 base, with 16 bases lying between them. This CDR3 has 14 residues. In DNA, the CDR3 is TGTGCCTGTAGCCAGAGGGGGGGTTCCTACGAGCAGTACTTC. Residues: CACSQRGGSYEQYF. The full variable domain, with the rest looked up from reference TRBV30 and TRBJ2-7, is SQTIHQWPATLVQPVGSPLSLECTVEGTSNPNLYWYRQAAGRGLQLLFYSVGIGQISSEVPQNLSASRPQDRQFILSSKKLLLSDSGFYLCACSQRGGSYEQYFGPGTRLTVT.

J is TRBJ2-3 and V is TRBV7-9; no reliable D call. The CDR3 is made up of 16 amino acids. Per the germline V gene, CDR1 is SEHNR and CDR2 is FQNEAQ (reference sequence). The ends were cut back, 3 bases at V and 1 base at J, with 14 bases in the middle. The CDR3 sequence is CASSLSSLRGTDTQYF. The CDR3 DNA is TGTGCCAGCAGCTTGTCGTCCCTCCGAGGCACAGATACGCAGTATTTT.